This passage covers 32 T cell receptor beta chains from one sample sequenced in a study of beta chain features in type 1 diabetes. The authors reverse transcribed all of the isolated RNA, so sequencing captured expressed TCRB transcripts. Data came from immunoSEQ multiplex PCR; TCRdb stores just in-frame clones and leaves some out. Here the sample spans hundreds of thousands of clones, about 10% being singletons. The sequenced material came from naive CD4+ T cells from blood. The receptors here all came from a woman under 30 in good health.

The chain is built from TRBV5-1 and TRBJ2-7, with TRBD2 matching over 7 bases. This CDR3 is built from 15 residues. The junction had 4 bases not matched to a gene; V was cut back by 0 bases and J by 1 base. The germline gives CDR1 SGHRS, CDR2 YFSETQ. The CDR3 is CASSLDLADSYEQYF. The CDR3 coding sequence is TGCGCCAGCAGCTTGGACCTAGCGGATTCCTACGAGCAGTACTTC.

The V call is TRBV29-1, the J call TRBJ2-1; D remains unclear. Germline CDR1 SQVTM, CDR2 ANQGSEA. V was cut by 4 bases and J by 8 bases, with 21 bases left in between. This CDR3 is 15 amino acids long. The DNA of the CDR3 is TGCAGCGTTGGGGCAGGCCCCATACAAGGCCATGAGCAGTTCTTC. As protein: CSVGAGPIQGHEQFF.

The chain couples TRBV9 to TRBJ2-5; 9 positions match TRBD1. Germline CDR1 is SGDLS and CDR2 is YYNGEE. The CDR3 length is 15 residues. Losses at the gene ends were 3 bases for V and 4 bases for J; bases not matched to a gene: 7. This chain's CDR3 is CASSAGQGTVETQYF. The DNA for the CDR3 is TGTGCCAGCAGCGCAGGACAGGGGACTGTAGAGACCCAGTACTTC.

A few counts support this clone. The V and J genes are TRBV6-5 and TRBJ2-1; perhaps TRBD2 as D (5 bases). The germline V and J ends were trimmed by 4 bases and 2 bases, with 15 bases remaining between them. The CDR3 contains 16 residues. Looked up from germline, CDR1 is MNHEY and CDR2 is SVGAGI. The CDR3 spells CASSFLPGGTYNEQFF. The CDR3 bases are TGTGCCAGCAGTTTTTTACCCGGAGGTACCTACAATGAGCAGTTCTTC.

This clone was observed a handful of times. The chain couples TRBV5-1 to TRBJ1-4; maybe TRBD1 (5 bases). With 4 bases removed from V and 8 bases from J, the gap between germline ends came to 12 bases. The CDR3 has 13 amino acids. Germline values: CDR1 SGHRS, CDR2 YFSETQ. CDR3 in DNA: TGCGCCAGCAGCCCGGAGGGGCGGGAAAAACTGTTTTTT. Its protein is CASSPEGREKLFF.

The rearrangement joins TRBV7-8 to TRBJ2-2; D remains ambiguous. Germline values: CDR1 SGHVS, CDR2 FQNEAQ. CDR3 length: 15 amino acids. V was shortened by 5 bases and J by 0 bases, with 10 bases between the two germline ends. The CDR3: CASSPSRANTGELFF. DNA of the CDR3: TGTGCCAGCAGCCCCTCCCGTGCGAACACCGGGGAGCTGTTTTTT.

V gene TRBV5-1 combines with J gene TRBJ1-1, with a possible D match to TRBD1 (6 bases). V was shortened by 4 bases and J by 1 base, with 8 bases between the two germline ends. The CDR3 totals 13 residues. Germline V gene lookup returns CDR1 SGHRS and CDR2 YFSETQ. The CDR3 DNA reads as TGCGCCAGCAGCGTGGACAGGAACACTGAAGCTTTCTTT. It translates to CASSVDRNTEAFF.

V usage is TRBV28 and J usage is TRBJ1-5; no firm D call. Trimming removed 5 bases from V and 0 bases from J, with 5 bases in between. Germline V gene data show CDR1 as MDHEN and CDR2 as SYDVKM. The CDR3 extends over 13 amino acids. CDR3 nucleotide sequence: TGTGCCAGCAGTCCACTTAGCAATCAGCCCCAGCATTTT. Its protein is CASSPLSNQPQHF. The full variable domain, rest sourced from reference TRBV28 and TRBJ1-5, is DVKVTQSSRYLVKRTGEKVFLECVQDMDHENMFWYRQDPGLGLRLIYFSYDVKMKEKGDIPEGYSVSREKKERFSLILESASTNQTSMYLCASSPLSNQPQHFGDGTRLSIL.

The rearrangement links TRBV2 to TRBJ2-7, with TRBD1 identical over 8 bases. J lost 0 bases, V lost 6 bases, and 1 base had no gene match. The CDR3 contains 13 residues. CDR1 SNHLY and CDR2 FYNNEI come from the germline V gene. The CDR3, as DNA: TGTGCCAGCAGGGGGACAGGCTCCTACGAGCAGTACTTC. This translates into CASRGTGSYEQYF.

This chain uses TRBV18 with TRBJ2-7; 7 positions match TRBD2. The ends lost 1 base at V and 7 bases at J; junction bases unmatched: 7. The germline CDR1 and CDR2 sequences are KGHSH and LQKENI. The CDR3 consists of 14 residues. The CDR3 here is CASSPLTSAGEQYF. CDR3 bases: TGTGCCAGCTCACCACTCACTAGCGCGGGGGAGCAGTACTTC.

CDR3 nucleotide sequence: TGCGCCAGCAGCCCGGGCGCTAGCGGGGGATACAATGAGCAGTTCTTC. The encoded protein is CASSPGASGGYNEQFF. The chain is built from TRBV5-1 and TRBJ2-1; 10 bases are a match to TRBD2. The CDR3 contains 16 residues. The germline V gene has CDR1 SGHRS and CDR2 YFSETQ. With 4 bases clipped from V and 4 bases from J, the junction kept 8 bases outside the gene matches. The variable domain in full, with the rest retrieved from reference TRBV5-1 and TRBJ2-1, is KAGVTQTPRYLIKTRGQQVTLSCSPISGHRSVSWYQQTPGQGLQFLFEYFSETQRNKGNFPGRFSGRQFSNSRSEMNVSTLELGDSALYLCASSPGASGGYNEQFFGPGTRLTVL.

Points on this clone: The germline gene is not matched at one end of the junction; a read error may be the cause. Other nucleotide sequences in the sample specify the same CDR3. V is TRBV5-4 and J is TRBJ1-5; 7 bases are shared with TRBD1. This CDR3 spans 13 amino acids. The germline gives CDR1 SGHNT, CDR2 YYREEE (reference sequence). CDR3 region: CASSPSGGEPQHF. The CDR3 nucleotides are TGTGCCAGCAGCCCGTCAGGGGGAGAGCCTCAGCATTTT.

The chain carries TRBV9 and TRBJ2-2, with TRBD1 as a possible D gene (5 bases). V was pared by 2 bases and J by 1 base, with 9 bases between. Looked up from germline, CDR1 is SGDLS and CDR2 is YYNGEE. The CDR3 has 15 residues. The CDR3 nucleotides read TGTGCCAGCAGCGTCTCGCAGGGGAACACCGGGGAGCTGTTTTTT. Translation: CASSVSQGNTGELFF.

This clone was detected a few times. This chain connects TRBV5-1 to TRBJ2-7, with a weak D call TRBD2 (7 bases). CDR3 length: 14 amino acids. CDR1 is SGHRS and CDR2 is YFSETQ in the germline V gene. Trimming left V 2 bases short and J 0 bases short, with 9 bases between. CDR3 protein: CASSFGGLSYEQYF. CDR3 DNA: TGCGCCAGCAGCTTCGGGGGGCTCTCCTACGAGCAGTACTTC.

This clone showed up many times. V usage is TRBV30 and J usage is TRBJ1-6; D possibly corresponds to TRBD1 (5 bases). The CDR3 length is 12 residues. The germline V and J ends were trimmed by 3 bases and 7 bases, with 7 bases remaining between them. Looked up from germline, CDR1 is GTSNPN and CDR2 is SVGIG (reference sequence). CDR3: CAWSGGNSPLHF. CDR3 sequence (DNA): TGTGCCTGGAGCGGGGGGAATTCACCCCTCCACTTT.

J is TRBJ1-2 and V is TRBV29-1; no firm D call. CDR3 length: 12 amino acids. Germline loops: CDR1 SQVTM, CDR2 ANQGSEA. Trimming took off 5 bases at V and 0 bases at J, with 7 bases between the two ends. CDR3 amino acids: CSVRIANYGYTF. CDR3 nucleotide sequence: TGCAGCGTTAGAATAGCTAACTATGGCTACACCTTC.

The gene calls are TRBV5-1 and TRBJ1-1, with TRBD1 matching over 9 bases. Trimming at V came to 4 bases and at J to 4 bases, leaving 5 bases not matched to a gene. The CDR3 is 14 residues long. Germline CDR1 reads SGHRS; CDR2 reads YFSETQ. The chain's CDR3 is CASSQGQGATEAFF. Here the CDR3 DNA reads TGCGCCAGCAGCCAGGGACAGGGAGCCACTGAAGCTTTCTTT.

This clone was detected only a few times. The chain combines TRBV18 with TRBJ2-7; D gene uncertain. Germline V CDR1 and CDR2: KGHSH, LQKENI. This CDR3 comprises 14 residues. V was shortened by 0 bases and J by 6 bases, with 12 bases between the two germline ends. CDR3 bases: TGTGCCAGCTCACCACCAATGTCTAGTGGCGAGCAGTACTTC. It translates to CASSPPMSSGEQYF.

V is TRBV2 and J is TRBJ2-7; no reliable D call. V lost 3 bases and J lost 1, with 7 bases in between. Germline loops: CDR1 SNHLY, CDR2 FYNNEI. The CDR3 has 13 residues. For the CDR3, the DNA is TGTGCCAGCAGTGATGCGAAATCCTACGAGCAGTACTTC. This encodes CASSDAKSYEQYF.

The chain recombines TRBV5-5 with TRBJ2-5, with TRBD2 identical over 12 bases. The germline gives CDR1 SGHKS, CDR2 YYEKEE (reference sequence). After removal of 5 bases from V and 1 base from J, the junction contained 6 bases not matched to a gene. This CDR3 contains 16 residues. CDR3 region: CASSPRLAGVQETQYF. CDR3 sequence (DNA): TGTGCCAGCAGTCCCAGACTAGCGGGAGTCCAAGAGACCCAGTACTTC. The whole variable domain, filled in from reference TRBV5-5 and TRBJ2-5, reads DAGVTQSPTHLIKTRGQQVTLRCSPISGHKSVSWYQQVLGQGPQFIFQYYEKEERGRGNFPDRFSARQFPNYSSELNVNALLLGDSALYLCASSPRLAGVQETQYFGPGTRLLVL.

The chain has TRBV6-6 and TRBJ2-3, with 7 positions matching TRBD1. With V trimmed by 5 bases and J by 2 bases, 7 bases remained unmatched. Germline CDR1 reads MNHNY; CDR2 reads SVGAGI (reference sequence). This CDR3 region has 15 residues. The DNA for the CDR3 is TGTGCCAGCAGTGATCGACAGGGTCCCACAGATACGCAGTATTTT. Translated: CASSDRQGPTDTQYF.

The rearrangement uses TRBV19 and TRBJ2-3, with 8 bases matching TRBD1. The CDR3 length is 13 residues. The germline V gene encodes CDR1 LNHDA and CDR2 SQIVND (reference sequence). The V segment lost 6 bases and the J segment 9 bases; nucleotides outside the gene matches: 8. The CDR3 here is CASRQGERGTQYF. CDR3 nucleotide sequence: TGTGCCAGTAGACAGGGGGAGAGAGGGACGCAGTATTTT.

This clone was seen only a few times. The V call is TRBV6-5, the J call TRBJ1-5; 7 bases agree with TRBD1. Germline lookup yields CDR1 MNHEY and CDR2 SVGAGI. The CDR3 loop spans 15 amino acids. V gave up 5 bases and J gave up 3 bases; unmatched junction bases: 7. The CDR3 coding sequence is TGTGCCAGCAGTCGCGCCGGGACAGACAATCAGCCCCAGCATTTT. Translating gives CASSRAGTDNQPQHF.

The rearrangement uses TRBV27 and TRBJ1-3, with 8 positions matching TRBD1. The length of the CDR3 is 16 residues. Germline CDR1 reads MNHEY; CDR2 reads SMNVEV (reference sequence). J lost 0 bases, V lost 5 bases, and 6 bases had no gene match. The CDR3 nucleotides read TGTGCCAGCAGTAGAGGACAGGGCCTCTCTGGAAACACCATATATTTT. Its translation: CASSRGQGLSGNTIYF.

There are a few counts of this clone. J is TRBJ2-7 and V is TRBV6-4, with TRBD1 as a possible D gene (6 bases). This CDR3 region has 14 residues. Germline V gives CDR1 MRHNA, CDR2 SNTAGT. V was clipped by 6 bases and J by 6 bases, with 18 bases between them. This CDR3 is CASSELGGRGEQYF. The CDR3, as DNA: TGTGCCAGCAGCGAATTAGGGGGACGCGGCGAGCAGTACTTC.

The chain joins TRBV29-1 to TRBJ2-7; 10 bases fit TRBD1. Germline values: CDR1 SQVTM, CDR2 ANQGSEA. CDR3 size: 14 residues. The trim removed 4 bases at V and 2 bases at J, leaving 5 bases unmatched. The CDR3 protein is CSVGRTGGPYEQYF. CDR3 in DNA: TGCAGCGTTGGTCGGACAGGGGGACCCTACGAGCAGTACTTC.

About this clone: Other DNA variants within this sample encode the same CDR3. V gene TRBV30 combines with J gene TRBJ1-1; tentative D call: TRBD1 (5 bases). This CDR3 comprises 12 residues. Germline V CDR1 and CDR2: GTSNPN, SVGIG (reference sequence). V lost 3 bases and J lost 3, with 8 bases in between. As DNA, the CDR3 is TGTGCCTGGAGCGGAGGGGACACTGAAGCTTTCTTT. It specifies CAWSGGDTEAFF. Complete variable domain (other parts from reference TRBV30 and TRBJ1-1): SQTIHQWPATLVQPVGSPLSLECTVEGTSNPNLYWYRQAAGRGLQLLFYSVGIGQISSEVPQNLSASRPQDRQFILSSKKLLLSDSGFYLCAWSGGDTEAFFGQGTRLTVV.

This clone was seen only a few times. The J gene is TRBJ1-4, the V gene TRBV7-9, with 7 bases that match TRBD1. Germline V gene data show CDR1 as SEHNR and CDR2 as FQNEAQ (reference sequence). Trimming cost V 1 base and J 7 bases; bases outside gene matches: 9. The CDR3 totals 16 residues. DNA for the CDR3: TGTGCCAGCAGCTTAGAGGGGGCGGACGGGAGTGAAAAACTGTTTTTT. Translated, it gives CASSLEGADGSEKLFF.

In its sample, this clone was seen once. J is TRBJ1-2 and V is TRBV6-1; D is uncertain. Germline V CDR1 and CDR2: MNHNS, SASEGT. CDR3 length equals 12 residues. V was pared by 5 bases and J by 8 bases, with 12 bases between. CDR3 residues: CASSRNYVGYTF. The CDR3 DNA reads TGTGCCAGCAGTCGCAACTATGTCGGCTACACCTTC.

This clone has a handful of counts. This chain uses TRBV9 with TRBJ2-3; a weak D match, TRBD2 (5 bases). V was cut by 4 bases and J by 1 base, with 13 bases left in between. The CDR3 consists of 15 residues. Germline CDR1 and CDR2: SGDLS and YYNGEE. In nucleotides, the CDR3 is TGTGCCAGCAGCCCCTTCGGGGTGGGCACAGATACGCAGTATTTT. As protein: CASSPFGVGTDTQYF.

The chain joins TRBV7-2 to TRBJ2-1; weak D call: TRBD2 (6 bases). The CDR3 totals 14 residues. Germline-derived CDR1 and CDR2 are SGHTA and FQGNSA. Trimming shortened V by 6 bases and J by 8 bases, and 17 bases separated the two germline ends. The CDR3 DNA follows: TGTGCCAGCAGATATAGGAGGGAGAGTGATGAGCAGTTCTTC. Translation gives CASRYRRESDEQFF.

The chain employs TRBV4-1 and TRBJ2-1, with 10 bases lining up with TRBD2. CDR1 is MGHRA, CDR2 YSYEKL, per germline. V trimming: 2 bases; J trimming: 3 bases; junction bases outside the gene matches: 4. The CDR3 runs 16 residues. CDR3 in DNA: TGCGCCAGCAGCCAACTAGCGGGGGCTGGCTACAATGAGCAGTTCTTC. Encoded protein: CASSQLAGAGYNEQFF.